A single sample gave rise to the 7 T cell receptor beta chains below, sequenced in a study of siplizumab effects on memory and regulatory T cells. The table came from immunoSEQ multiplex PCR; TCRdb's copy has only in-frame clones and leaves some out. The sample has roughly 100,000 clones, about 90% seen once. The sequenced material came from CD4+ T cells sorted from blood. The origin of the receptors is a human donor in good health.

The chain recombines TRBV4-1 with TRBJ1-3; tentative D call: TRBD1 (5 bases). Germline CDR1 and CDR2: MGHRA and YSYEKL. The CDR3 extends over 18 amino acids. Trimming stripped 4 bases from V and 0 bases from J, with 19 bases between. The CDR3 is CASSRLPTDPSSGNTIYF. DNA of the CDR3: TGCGCCAGCAGCCGCCTCCCGACAGACCCGAGCTCTGGAAACACCATATATTTT.

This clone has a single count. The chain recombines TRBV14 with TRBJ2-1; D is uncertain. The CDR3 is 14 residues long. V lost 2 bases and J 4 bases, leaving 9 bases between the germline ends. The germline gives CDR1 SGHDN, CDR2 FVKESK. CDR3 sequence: CASSQTQQYNEQFF. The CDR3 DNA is TGTGCCAGCAGCCAAACACAGCAGTACAATGAGCAGTTCTTC.

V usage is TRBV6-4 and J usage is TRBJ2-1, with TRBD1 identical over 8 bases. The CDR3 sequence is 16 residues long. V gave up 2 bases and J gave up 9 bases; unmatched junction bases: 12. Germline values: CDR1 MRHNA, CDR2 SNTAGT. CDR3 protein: CASSDQGAPSQSEQFF. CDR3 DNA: TGTGCCAGCAGTGACCAGGGGGCCCCCAGTCAGAGTGAGCAGTTCTTC.

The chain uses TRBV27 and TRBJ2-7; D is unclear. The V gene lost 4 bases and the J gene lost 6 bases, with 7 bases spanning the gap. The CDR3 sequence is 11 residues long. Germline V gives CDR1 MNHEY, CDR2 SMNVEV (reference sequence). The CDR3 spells CASSSGLEQYF. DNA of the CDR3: TGTGCCAGCAGTTCAGGTCTCGAGCAGTACTTC.

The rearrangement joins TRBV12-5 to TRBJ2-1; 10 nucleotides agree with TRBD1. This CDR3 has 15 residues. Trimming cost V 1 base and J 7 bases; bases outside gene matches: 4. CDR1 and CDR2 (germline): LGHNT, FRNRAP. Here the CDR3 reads CASGLARTGGNEQFF. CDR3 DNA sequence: TGTGCTAGTGGTTTGGCTCGGACAGGGGGAAATGAGCAGTTCTTC.

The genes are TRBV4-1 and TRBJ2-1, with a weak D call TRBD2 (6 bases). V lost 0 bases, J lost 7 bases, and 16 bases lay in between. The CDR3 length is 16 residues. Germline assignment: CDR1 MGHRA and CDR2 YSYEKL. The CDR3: CASSQESRGIFNEQFF. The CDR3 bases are TGCGCCAGCAGCCAAGAGTCCCGCGGGATTTTTAATGAGCAGTTCTTC.

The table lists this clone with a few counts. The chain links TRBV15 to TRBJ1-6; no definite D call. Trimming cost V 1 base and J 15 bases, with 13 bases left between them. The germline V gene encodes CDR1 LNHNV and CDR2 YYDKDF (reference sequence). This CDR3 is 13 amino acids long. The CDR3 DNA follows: TGTGCCACCAGCAGAGTTCCCTCTCAACACCTCCACTTT. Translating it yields CATSRVPSQHLHF.